Listed below are T cell receptor beta chains from one sample, sequenced in a study of shared clonotypes between healthy human individuals. Clones were sequenced by immunoSEQ multiplex PCR, and TCRdb holds only the in-frame ones, with some missing. The sample includes over 1.4 million clones, 96% of them seen just once. The sequenced sample consisted of naive CD4+ T cells sorted from blood. These receptors came from a man aged 25-45 years in good health. CDR3s include the opening cysteine and the closing phenylalanine or tryptophan. Fields, in order: D gene, clone size, V gene, J gene, CDR3 protein, CDR3 DNA. A D gene is named only where the DNA matches it firmly. Not every row has a clone size; where given, it reads once, few, many or a size class.

d_call: TRBD2; clone_size: .; v_call: TRBV5-4; j_call: TRBJ2-2; cdr3_aa: CASSLTPGLAGAAGELFF; cdr3_nt: TGTGCCAGCAGCTTGACCCCCGGACTAGCGGGAGCGGCCGGGGAGCTGTTTTTT
d_call: TRBD2; clone_size: once; v_call: TRBV6-1; j_call: TRBJ2-5; cdr3_aa: CASGLGGVGYGTQYF; cdr3_nt: TGTGCCAGCGGCCTGGGGGGGGTAGGGTACGGGACCCAGTACTTC
d_call: TRBD1; clone_size: .; v_call: TRBV6-1; j_call: TRBJ2-7; cdr3_aa: CASRVQGVSYEQYF; cdr3_nt: TGTGCCAGCAGGGTACAGGGGGTCTCCTACGAGCAGTACTTC
d_call: .; clone_size: .; v_call: TRBV25-1; j_call: TRBJ2-1; cdr3_aa: CASSEFRDPKEQFF; cdr3_nt: TGTGCCAGCAGTGAATTTAGGGACCCGAAGGAGCAGTTCTTC
d_call: .; clone_size: .; v_call: TRBV18; j_call: TRBJ2-6; cdr3_aa: CASSPDWGGANVLTF; cdr3_nt: TGTGCCAGCTCACCGGATTGGGGTGGGGCCAACGTCCTGACTTTC
d_call: TRBD1; clone_size: .; v_call: TRBV7-2; j_call: TRBJ2-7; cdr3_aa: CASSPWTGSPYEQYF; cdr3_nt: TGTGCCAGCAGCCCCTGGACAGGGAGCCCCTACGAGCAGTACTTC
d_call: TRBD1; clone_size: .; v_call: TRBV7-6; j_call: TRBJ2-7; cdr3_aa: CASSLAVGQGFNEQYF; cdr3_nt: TGTGCCAGCAGCTTAGCCGTAGGACAGGGTTTCAACGAGCAGTACTTC
d_call: TRBD1; clone_size: .; v_call: TRBV6-5; j_call: TRBJ2-1; cdr3_aa: CASRATGGEQFF; cdr3_nt: TGTGCCAGCAGAGCGACAGGGGGTGAGCAGTTCTTC
d_call: TRBD1; clone_size: .; v_call: TRBV10-3; j_call: TRBJ2-2; cdr3_aa: CAISGQGASGELFF; cdr3_nt: TGTGCCATCTCAGGACAGGGGGCGTCCGGGGAGCTGTTTTTT
d_call: TRBD1; clone_size: .; v_call: TRBV7-3; j_call: TRBJ2-1; cdr3_aa: CASSPPGQGKDEQFF; cdr3_nt: TGTGCCAGCAGCCCTCCTGGACAGGGTAAGGATGAGCAGTTCTTC
d_call: TRBD1; clone_size: once; v_call: TRBV5-5; j_call: TRBJ1-1; cdr3_aa: CASSTRTGANTEAFF; cdr3_nt: TGTGCCAGCAGCACCCGGACAGGGGCGAACACTGAAGCTTTCTTT
d_call: .; clone_size: once; v_call: TRBV5-1; j_call: TRBJ2-1; cdr3_aa: CASSRMTGAPWNEQFF; cdr3_nt: TGCGCCAGCAGCCGCATGACAGGCGCCCCCTGGAATGAGCAGTTCTTC
d_call: TRBD1; clone_size: once; v_call: TRBV19; j_call: TRBJ2-7; cdr3_aa: CASRDGQGAYEQYF; cdr3_nt: TGTGCCAGTCGGGATGGACAGGGGGCTTACGAGCAGTACTTC
d_call: .; clone_size: .; v_call: TRBV6-1; j_call: TRBJ2-1; cdr3_aa: CASRGGASSYNEQFF; cdr3_nt: TGTGCCAGCAGGGGGGGGGCGAGCTCCTACAATGAGCAGTTCTTC
d_call: .; clone_size: .; v_call: TRBV27; j_call: TRBJ1-4; cdr3_aa: CASTSKGTRGEKLFF; cdr3_nt: TGTGCCAGCACATCGAAGGGTACACGCGGTGAAAAACTGTTTTTT
d_call: TRBD1; clone_size: .; v_call: TRBV18; j_call: TRBJ2-5; cdr3_aa: CASSLGQEETQYF; cdr3_nt: TGTGCCAGCTCGCTCGGACAGGAGGAGACCCAGTACTTC
d_call: .; clone_size: .; v_call: TRBV6-1; j_call: TRBJ1-1; cdr3_aa: CASRMPGQNTEAFF; cdr3_nt: TGTGCCAGCCGGATGCCGGGCCAAAATACTGAAGCTTTCTTT
d_call: TRBD1; clone_size: once; v_call: TRBV14; j_call: TRBJ2-5; cdr3_aa: CASSRGQGGETQYF; cdr3_nt: TGTGCCAGCAGCCGAGGACAGGGGGGTGAGACCCAGTACTTC
d_call: TRBD2; clone_size: .; v_call: TRBV14; j_call: TRBJ2-7; cdr3_aa: CASSPRLAGVQYF; cdr3_nt: TGTGCCAGCAGCCCCCGACTAGCGGGAGTGCAGTACTTC